This T cell receptor (beta chain) was recorded in a study of shared clonotypes between healthy human individuals. The table came from immunoSEQ multiplex PCR; TCRdb's copy has only in-frame clones and leaves some out. The data hold a few million clones, with around 95% observed a single time. The CDR3 extends over 12 amino acids. The germline V and J ends were trimmed by 1 base and 7 bases, with 7 bases remaining between them. Germline CDR1 reads MGHDK; CDR2 reads SYGVNS. Those who donated were healthy HIV-negative adults, with no recent acute infections or vaccinations reported. This receptor was obtained from a young man in good health. The specimen was naive CD4+ T cells sorted from blood. Documented subset: CD45RA+ positively selected. The chain uses TRBV25-1 and TRBJ1-1; tentative D call: TRBD1 (6 bases). The CDR3 region has the DNA TGTGCCAGCAGTGAATTAGGGGGTGAAGCTTTCTTT. The encoded protein is CASSELGGEAFF.